This is a list of T cell receptor beta chains from one sample in a study of blood T cell repertoires in COVID-19. Produced via immunoSEQ multiplex PCR; TCRdb's table is partial and in-frame only. The table includes tens of thousands of clones, roughly 90% detected once. Input material: peripheral blood. The receptors originated from a man between 60 and 70 years old with COVID-19, enrolled during active disease. Both conserved end residues are part of each CDR3. Each record gives: J gene, D gene, clone size, V gene, CDR3 protein, CDR3 DNA. A D gene is named only where the DNA matches it firmly. Size is omitted from some rows. Given values are once, few, many or a class for expanded clones.

>TRBJ1-1|TRBD1|NA|TRBV10-1
CASSESRGPNTEAFF
TGCGCCAGCAGTGAGTCTAGGGGGCCCAACACTGAAGCTTTCTTT
>TRBJ2-1|TRBD2|few|TRBV7-3
CASSSGLANNEQFF
TGTGCCAGCAGCTCGGGACTAGCAAACAATGAGCAGTTCTTC
>TRBJ2-3|NA|once|TRBV3-1/TRBV3-2
CASSQVRTASTDTQYF
TGTGCCAGCAGCCAAGTGCGGACAGCTAGCACAGATACGCAGTATTTT
>TRBJ2-1|NA|NA|TRBV10-2
CASSETGTPFSYNEQFF
TGCGCCAGCAGTGAGACCGGGACACCTTTTTCCTACAATGAGCAGTTCTTC
>TRBJ1-2|TRBD1|large|TRBV28
CASSNTDRGFPYGYTF
TGTGCCAGCAGTAACACGGACAGGGGGTTCCCTTATGGCTACACCTTC
>TRBJ2-1|TRBD2|NA|TRBV27
CASSPGTSGYNEQFF
TGTGCCAGCAGTCCCGGGACTAGCGGGTACAATGAGCAGTTCTTC
>TRBJ2-7|TRBD2|NA|TRBV9
CASSRSGSYEQYF
TGTGCCAGCAGCCGAAGCGGGAGCTACGAGCAGTACTTC
>TRBJ1-2|NA|NA|TRBV29-1
CSVVWQANYGYTF
TGCAGCGTTGTTTGGCAGGCAAACTATGGCTACACCTTC
>TRBJ2-1|NA|NA|TRBV10-3
CAISDSLKNEQFF
TGTGCCATCAGCGATAGCCTGAAAAATGAGCAGTTCTTC
>TRBJ2-3|TRBD2|once|TRBV5-1
CASGKQSGTPKDTQYF
TGCGCCAGCGGGAAACAAAGCGGGACCCCCAAAGATACGCAGTATTTT
>TRBJ2-1|TRBD2|NA|TRBV6-5
CASRRLAGGQYEQFF
TGTGCCAGCAGAAGGCTAGCGGGAGGGCAGTATGAGCAGTTCTTC
>TRBJ1-1|NA|NA|TRBV7-9
CASRRTNEAFF
TGTGCCAGCAGGCGGACAAATGAAGCTTTCTTT
>TRBJ2-2|NA|NA|TRBV21-1
CASRIRDRGLGDGELFF
TGTGCCAGCAGGATCCGGGACAGGGGGCTTGGAGACGGGGAGCTGTTTTTT
>TRBJ1-1|TRBD1|NA|TRBV30
CAWSGGTGGLGAFF
TGTGCCTGGAGTGGGGGGACAGGGGGCTTGGGGGCTTTCTTT
>TRBJ2-7|TRBD2|medium-sized|TRBV2
CASSEVLAGVYEQYF
TGTGCCAGCAGTGAAGTTCTGGCGGGAGTATACGAGCAGTACTTC
>TRBJ2-7|NA|NA|TRBV4-1
CASSPGHAGTYEQYF
TGCGCCAGCAGCCCCGGACATGCTGGAACCTACGAGCAGTACTTC